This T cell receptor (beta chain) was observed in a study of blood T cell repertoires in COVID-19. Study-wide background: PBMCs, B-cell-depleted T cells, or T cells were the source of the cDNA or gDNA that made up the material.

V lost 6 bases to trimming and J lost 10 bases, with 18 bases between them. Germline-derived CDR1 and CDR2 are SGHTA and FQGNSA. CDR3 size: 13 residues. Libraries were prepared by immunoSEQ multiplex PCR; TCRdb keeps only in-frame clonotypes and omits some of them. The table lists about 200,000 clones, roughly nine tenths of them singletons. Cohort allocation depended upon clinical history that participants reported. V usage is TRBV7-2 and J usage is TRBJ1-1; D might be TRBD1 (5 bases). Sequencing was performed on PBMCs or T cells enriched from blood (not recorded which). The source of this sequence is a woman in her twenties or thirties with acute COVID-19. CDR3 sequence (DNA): TGTGCCAGCAGTTACCAATCAGGGAAGATAGCTTTCTTT. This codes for CASSYQSGKIAFF. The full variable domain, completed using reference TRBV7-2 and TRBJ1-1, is GAGVSQSPSNKVTEKGKDVELRCDPISGHTALYWYRQSLGQGLEFLIYFQGNSAPDKSGLPSDRFSAERTGGSVSTLTIQRTQQEDSAVYLCASSYQSGKIAFFGQGTRLTVV.